This T cell receptor (beta chain) was retrieved from a study of neurological immune-mediated disorders (dated by TCRdb to the late 2010s). Looking at the study overall: Peripheral blood TCR-beta repertoires from patients with HTLV-I-associated myelopathy (HAM/TSP), patients with multiple sclerosis, and healthy controls were compared in the study using UMI-based sequencing. The roughly 110 TCR-beta libraries included longitudinal samples, technical triplicates and paired sorted CD4+ and CD8+ T-cell subsets alongside PBMC samples. Longitudinal HAM/TSP donors and healthy donors each had 3 time-points at intervals of about 3-45 months. The cohort was made up of about 66 subjects, consisting of 15 or so HAM/TSP patients, 34 multiple sclerosis patients and 20 or so healthy controls. Points the paper makes about the study in general: TCR clonal expansion was highest in HAM/TSP patients and lowest in MS patients, with MS patients falling below even healthy controls. No identical CDR3 amino acid sequences were shared among expanded clones across subjects, suggesting private TCR-beta repertoires in all groups.

Trimming removed 6 bases from V and 1 base from J, leaving 9 bases between the germline ends. CDR1 MNHEY and CDR2 SVGEGT were looked up in the germline V gene. There are 13 amino acids in the CDR3, from cysteine to phenylalanine inclusive. The retained sequence is limited to the CDR3, 39 bases, with the frame set at the first base. This sample's time point label indicates: longitudinal time-point 2. Blood bank volunteers in Maryland, USA served as the healthy controls. For the unsorted PBMC libraries, 2 million PBMCs were stored in RNAlater at -80 degrees C until RNA extraction and were used to generate the libraries. PBMCs were separated from peripheral blood using Ficoll-Hypaque density gradient centrifugation and then cryopreserved in liquid nitrogen. To synthesize cDNA, template-switch 5'RACE was performed with a primer carrying a 10-nucleotide random unique molecular identifier so that each TCR transcript was tagged. Each sequencing run produced over 190 million TCR-beta sequences covering 15-18 subjects. The RNeasy kit was used for extraction of total RNA. TCR-beta VDJ regions were amplified with primers for the TCR constant region and the 5'RACE anchor, using the KAPA Real-time Library Amplification kit. A first PCR added sample indexes and Illumina adaptors, and a second PCR then raised library yield. The roughly 650 bp TCR product was size-selected on a 2% E-gel SizeSelection system after Ampure bead purification. Before pooling, library quality was assessed on a Bioanalyzer, concentration was determined with Qubit, and library quantification was performed with the Kapa Library Quantification kit. Paired-end 2 x 150 bp sequencing of the libraries was performed on an Illumina HiSeq 2500. To increase sequence diversity, roughly 25-31% phiX was spiked into each library pool. In the source study's methods: Quality-filtered reads were processed with the UMI-based MiGEC pipeline, and over 75% of raw TCR sequences were removed by the MiGEC pipeline during error correction. IMGT germline references were used for aligning VDJ genes, and each clonotype was defined as a unique CDR3 amino acid sequence together with its V-J genes. Clonal expansion, Shannon diversity and CDR3 relatedness (CalcPairwiseDistances, ClusterSamples) were evaluated with VDJtools, and phylogenetic trees were built with CLCbio workbench. Using coefficient-of-variation modelling across technical triplicates, the study counted a clone as expanded if it had at least 8 unique UMIs. Through fastp at Q25 and MiXCR, TCRdb rebuilt clones from the public reads, retaining in-frame beta chains. Under each unique CDR3 protein, matching rows form one entry showing the most common genes and DNA. The V and J calls shown here were made by TCRdb, not taken from the authors' results. Within this sample are 55,000 to 65,000 distinct CDR3 sequences, with more than 9.5% of them counted one time only. The ten largest clones add up to about an eighth of the sample.

This clonotype was counted ten times or more. Its target antigen remains unknown. No much larger clonotype is one base removed from it; base qualities were not supplied. This clonotype originated in a young man in good health. The rearrangement joined TRBV6-2 or TRBV6-3 to TRBJ2-5; no D gene call is confident. Source material: PBMCs. CDR3 loop: CASSATSQETQYF. The DNA sequence is given as TGTGCCAGCAGCGCAACTTCCCAAGAGACCCAGTACTTC.